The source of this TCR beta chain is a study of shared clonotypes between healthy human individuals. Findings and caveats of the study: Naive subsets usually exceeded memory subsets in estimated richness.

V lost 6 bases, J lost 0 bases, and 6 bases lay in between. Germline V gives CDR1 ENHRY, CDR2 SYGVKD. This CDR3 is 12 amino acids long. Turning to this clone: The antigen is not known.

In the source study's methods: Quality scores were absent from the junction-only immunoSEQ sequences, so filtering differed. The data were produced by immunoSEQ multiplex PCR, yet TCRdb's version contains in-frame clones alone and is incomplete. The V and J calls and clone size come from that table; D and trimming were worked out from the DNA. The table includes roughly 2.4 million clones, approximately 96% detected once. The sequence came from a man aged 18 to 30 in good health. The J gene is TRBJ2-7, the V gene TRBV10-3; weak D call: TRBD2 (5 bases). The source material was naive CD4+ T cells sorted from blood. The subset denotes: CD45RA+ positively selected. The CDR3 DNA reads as TGTGCCATCAGGGACTTCTCCTACGAGCAGTACTTC. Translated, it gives CAIRDFSYEQYF.